The rows below give T cell receptor beta chains drawn from one sample of a study of T cells in localized non-small cell lung cancer. Sequencing was performed with immunoSEQ multiplex PCR; in TCRdb, only in-frame clones are kept and a portion is missing. This table has some 41,000 clones, roughly 90% appearing once. The sample here was PBMCs, taken before any cancer treatment. These receptors were obtained from a woman aged 35-75 years with stage II lung adenocarcinoma. Both conserved end residues are part of each CDR3. A D gene is named only where the DNA matches it firmly. Rows may omit the clone size; those that give it use once, few, many or a size class.

cdr3_nt	cdr3_aa	clone_size	v_call	j_call	d_call
TGTGCCAGCACACTTTTAAGGAGCGGGCAGGGAGATGAGCAGTTCTTC	CASTLLRSGQGDEQFF	-	TRBV27	TRBJ2-1	-
TGTGCCAGCAGCCCGCTGGGAGGGGGGACCTACAATGAGCAGTTCTTC	CASSPLGGGTYNEQFF	-	TRBV5-6	TRBJ2-1	-
TGTGCCAGCAGCTTGAGGCTCCATCAGCCCCAGCATTTT	CASSLRLHQPQHF	-	TRBV5-8	TRBJ1-5	-
TGTGCCAGCAGCGTAGATTGGGGGACAGGCGGGTCACCCCTCCACTTT	CASSVDWGTGGSPLHF	-	TRBV9	TRBJ1-6	TRBD1
TGTGCCAGTATGACGGGAGGGGGTAACACTGAAGCTTTCTTT	CASMTGGGNTEAFF	-	TRBV19	TRBJ1-1	-
TGCGCCAGCAGCCAACCAACAGGATCTGGAAACACCATATATTTT	CASSQPTGSGNTIYF	few	TRBV4-1	TRBJ1-3	-
TGTGCCAGCAGCTTAGATCTGGGCTCCTACAATGAGCAGTTCTTC	CASSLDLGSYNEQFF	-	TRBV7-9	TRBJ2-1	-
TGTGCCAGCAGTGACGAGGGCTCGGCAACTAATGAAAAACTGTTTTTT	CASSDEGSATNEKLFF	-	TRBV2	TRBJ1-4	-
TGTGCCAGCAGCTTGGTCAGGGGGAATTCACCCCTCCACTTT	CASSLVRGNSPLHF	-	TRBV5-8	TRBJ1-6	TRBD1
TGTGCCAGCAGCGTTTTGGACAGGGTCGGTAACGAGCAGTACTTC	CASSVLDRVGNEQYF	-	TRBV9	TRBJ2-7	TRBD1
TGTGCCAGCTCCCTGAACACTGAAGCTTTCTTT	CASSLNTEAFF	once	TRBV18	TRBJ1-1	-
TGTGCCAGCTCACCACCGAACGGGAGAGGGACCTACAATGAGCAGTTCTTC	CASSPPNGRGTYNEQFF	-	TRBV18	TRBJ2-1	-
TGTGCCAGTAGAGGAGGGACTAGCGGGAGCCGTACAGATACGCAGTATTTT	CASRGGTSGSRTDTQYF	-	TRBV19	TRBJ2-3	TRBD2
TGTGCCAGCAGAGTCGGGAGTATTGGCAATGAGCAGTTCTTC	CASRVGSIGNEQFF	-	TRBV27	TRBJ2-1	-
TGTGCCAGCAGCTGGGGGATTCAAGAGACCCAGTACTTC	CASSWGIQETQYF	-	TRBV7-2	TRBJ2-5	-
TGTGCCAGCAGCTTAAAGATGATGACGGTCTCCTACGAGCAGTACTTC	CASSLKMMTVSYEQYF	-	TRBV5-6	TRBJ2-7	-
TGTGCCAGCAGTGAAAATAGCGGGATTGGGGAGCAGTACTTC	CASSENSGIGEQYF	once	TRBV25-1	TRBJ2-7	TRBD2
TGTGCCAGCAGCAAAGGAAGAGGACCGAGCTCCTACAATGAGCAGTTCTTC	CASSKGRGPSSYNEQFF	once	TRBV21-1	TRBJ2-1	-
TGTGCCAGTAGTCCCGGACAGGGACGTTACTACGAGCAGTACTTC	CASSPGQGRYYEQYF	-	TRBV19	TRBJ2-7	TRBD1
TGTGCCATCAGTGAGCGGGGACGATACACTGAAGCTTTCTTT	CAISERGRYTEAFF	-	TRBV10-3	TRBJ1-1	-
TGTGCCAGTAGTATACCCCGATGGGGGTCGACTAATGAAAAACTGTTTTTT	CASSIPRWGSTNEKLFF	-	TRBV19	TRBJ1-4	-
TGCGCCAGCAGCCAGGGGACTGTATTATACGAGCAGTACTTC	CASSQGTVLYEQYF	-	TRBV5-1	TRBJ2-7	-
TGTGCCAGCAGTTTACCCACAACAGGAAACACCATATATTTT	CASSLPTTGNTIYF	-	TRBV28	TRBJ1-3	-
TGCGCCAGCAGCTTCTCGGGGGCCTCCGAGGGCGAGCAGTACTTC	CASSFSGASEGEQYF	-	TRBV5-1	TRBJ2-7	-
TGTGCCAGCAGCTTCGGACTAGCGGGAGGAAGTAGAGGAGAGCAGTACTTC	CASSFGLAGGSRGEQYF	-	TRBV5-4	TRBJ2-7	TRBD2
TGCAGCGTTGGGGGGCCACCTGGGGAGCAGTACTTC	CSVGGPPGEQYF	-	TRBV29-1	TRBJ2-7	-
TGTGCCACCAGCAGAGATCTCGAACGAACTGGGGCCAACGTCCTGACTTTC	CATSRDLERTGANVLTF	-	TRBV15	TRBJ2-6	-